The clone carrying this T cell receptor (beta chain) was recorded once. This sample was included in a study of blood T cell repertoires in COVID-19. Study information: Sites across the United States, Italy and Spain contributed samples from acute and convalescent COVID-19. Nucleic acid was either cDNA or gDNA, and it came from T cells, B-cell-depleted T cells, or PBMCs.

The trim removed 4 bases at V and 0 bases at J, leaving 7 bases unmatched. This CDR3 is built from 17 residues. The V gene's germline CDR1 is PRHDT and CDR2 FYEKMQ (reference sequence). Authors' processing steps: Reference gene primer amplification yielded estimated nucleated cell counts. TCRdb's table, derived via immunoSEQ multiplex PCR, lists solely in-frame clones and lacks some. Clone size and V and J calls were adopted from that table, with D and trimming inferred from the DNA. Of approximately 120,000 clones in the sample, around 87% were seen once. The V call is TRBV13, the J call TRBJ2-1; 9 nucleotides align to TRBD2. Sequencing was carried out using peripheral blood. The clonotype was recovered from a man between 45 and 60 years old with acute or convalescent COVID-19. CDR3 DNA: TGTGCCAGCAGCTATATTAGCGGGGGCGTCTCCTACAATGAGCAGTTCTTC. Protein product: CASSYISGGVSYNEQFF.